Listed below are T cell receptor beta chains from one sample, sequenced in a study of shared clonotypes between healthy human individuals. Clones were sequenced by immunoSEQ multiplex PCR, and TCRdb holds only the in-frame ones, with some missing. Here the sample spans about 1.1 million clones, about 84% being singletons. Sequencing was carried out using memory CD4+ T cells from PBMCs. All receptors derive from a man aged 18 to 30 in good health. Some clones in this sample may be carry-over from other donors' samples. CDR3s include the opening cysteine and the closing phenylalanine or tryptophan. D genes are given only for firm matches. A row's size may be missing; if present it is once, few, many or a size class.

D	J	size	V	DNA	CDR3
.	TRBJ2-5	.	TRBV2	TGTGCCAGCAGTGACCGGGGCCAGAGTGGGGAGACCCAGTACTTC	CASSDRGQSGETQYF
.	TRBJ1-3	.	TRBV11-2	TGTGCCAGCAGCTTAATCCCACAGGAAAACACCATATATTTT	CASSLIPQENTIYF
.	TRBJ2-4	.	TRBV14	TGTGCCAGCAGCCCCGGAGGGGTCAAAAACATTCAGTACTTC	CASSPGGVKNIQYF
.	TRBJ1-5	.	TRBV28	TGTGCCAGCAGTTTAGCAGGGCTGAAGCCCCAGCATTTT	CASSLAGLKPQHF
.	TRBJ1-1	many	TRBV2	TGTGCCAGCATGCGCGACATGAACACTGAAGCTTTCTTT	CASMRDMNTEAFF
.	TRBJ2-7	.	TRBV7-3	TGTGCCAGCAGCTTACAGCATGGGAGCTCCTACGAGCAGTACTTC	CASSLQHGSSYEQYF
.	TRBJ2-7	.	TRBV29-1	TGCAGCGTCCGAGGGGCGGTTACCTACGAGCAGTACTTC	CSVRGAVTYEQYF
TRBD1	TRBJ1-2	few	TRBV19	TGTGCCAGCAACCGAATGGGACAGAACTATGGCTACACCTTC	CASNRMGQNYGYTF
.	TRBJ1-4	.	TRBV28	TGTGCCAGCAGCCTTGGACAGATTAATGAAAAACTGTTTTTT	CASSLGQINEKLFF
.	TRBJ2-5	.	TRBV6-1	TGTGCCAGCAGTGAAGAAGAGACCCAGTACTTC	CASSEEETQYF
.	TRBJ2-1	.	TRBV28	TGTGCCAGCAGTCGCGGGACGACCGTGGGGGAGCAGTTCTTC	CASSRGTTVGEQFF
.	TRBJ2-6	once	TRBV5-6	TGTGCCAGCAGCATTGGATGGTCCGGGGCCAACGTCCTGACTTTC	CASSIGWSGANVLTF
.	TRBJ2-7	.	TRBV4-2	TGTGCCAGCAGCCCCTCCCCGTTGGCGGGACCAGCCTACGAGCAGTACTTC	CASSPSPLAGPAYEQYF
TRBD1	TRBJ1-4	.	TRBV2	TGTGCCAGCAAGATGGACAGGAATGAAAAACTGTTTTTT	CASKMDRNEKLFF
.	TRBJ2-7	.	TRBV11-3	TGTGCCAGCAGCTCAGACTTCTCCGAGCAGTACTTC	CASSSDFSEQYF
TRBD2	TRBJ2-4	.	TRBV11-2	TGTGCCAGCAGCCCCCTAGGGACTAGCGGGAGCGCCAAAAACATTCAGTACTTC	CASSPLGTSGSAKNIQYF
.	TRBJ1-4	.	TRBV15	TGTGCCACCAGCAGAGATATCCCAACTAATGAAAAACTGTTTTTT	CATSRDIPTNEKLFF
TRBD2	TRBJ2-4	.	TRBV5-1	TGCGCCAGCAGCGGGGGACTAGCGGGAGGGCCCCAGGGCATTCAGTACTTC	CASSGGLAGGPQGIQYF
.	TRBJ1-1	.	TRBV29-1	TGCAGCGTTGAAGTTCGTAGGGTCCTGAACACTGAAGCTTTCTTT	CSVEVRRVLNTEAFF
TRBD1	TRBJ2-3	.	TRBV5-4	TGTGCCAGCAGCTTGGGGGACAGGAATTCAGATACGCAGTATTTT	CASSLGDRNSDTQYF
.	TRBJ1-2	many	TRBV9	TGTGCCAGCACCGAGGGAGGGTTTAACTATGGCTACACCTTC	CASTEGGFNYGYTF
TRBD2	TRBJ2-5	.	TRBV7-3	TGTGCCAGCAGCTTATCCAGCGGGAGTTCAGAGACCCAGTACTTC	CASSLSSGSSETQYF
TRBD1	TRBJ1-2	.	TRBV5-6	TGTGCCAGCAGCCCGGGGACAGCCTATGGCTACACCTTC	CASSPGTAYGYTF
.	TRBJ1-2	.	TRBV28	TGTGCCAGCAGTGTGAATAGTGTGGGCTACACCTTC	CASSVNSVGYTF
.	TRBJ2-7	.	TRBV28	TGTGCCAGCAACCTCAAGGGATCAGTGCAGTACTTC	CASNLKGSVQYF
.	TRBJ1-2	.	TRBV7-2	TGTGCCAGCAGCTTATCGTCAGGAGAGATTAACTATGGCTACACCTTC	CASSLSSGEINYGYTF
TRBD2	TRBJ2-5	.	TRBV2	TGTGCCAGCAGTGAAGGGGTTAGCGGGAGAGCGGAGACCCAGTACTTC	CASSEGVSGRAETQYF
TRBD1	TRBJ2-7	.	TRBV5-4	TGTGCCAGCAGCCCCGGGACAGGCCTCTCCTACGAGCAGTACTTC	CASSPGTGLSYEQYF
TRBD1	TRBJ2-5	.	TRBV10-3	TGTGCCATCAGTGAACACGGGGACAGGGGAGGGATGGAGACCCAGTACTTC	CAISEHGDRGGMETQYF
.	TRBJ1-1	.	TRBV7-9	TGTGCCAGCAGCCCAAACCTAAGAAGGAGCCCTGAAGCTTTCTTT	CASSPNLRRSPEAFF
.	TRBJ2-1	.	TRBV9	TGTGCCAGCAGCCCCCGCGCTAACAATGAGCAGTTCTTC	CASSPRANNEQFF
.	TRBJ2-5	.	TRBV14	TGTGCCAGCAGCCAAGGGGTCGTCGGGGCCGGGGAGACCCAGTACTTC	CASSQGVVGAGETQYF
.	TRBJ2-3	.	TRBV11-2	TGTGCCAGCAGCGGACGGGACGGGGCAGATACGCAGTATTTT	CASSGRDGADTQYF
TRBD2	TRBJ2-3	.	TRBV4-2	TGTGCCAGCAGCCATTCAATAGCGGGAGGCCACCTAGGTGGCACAGATACGCAGTATTTT	CASSHSIAGGHLGGTDTQYF
.	TRBJ2-5	.	TRBV7-2	TGTGCCAGCAGCTTATCAGGACGAGAGACCCAGTACTTC	CASSLSGRETQYF
.	TRBJ2-5	.	TRBV28	TGTGCCAGCAACGGGCGGAGCGGCCAAGAGACCCAGTACTTC	CASNGRSGQETQYF
.	TRBJ1-1	few	TRBV6-6	TGTGCCAGCAGTTACGCCGACCAGAACACTGAAGCTTTCTTT	CASSYADQNTEAFF
.	TRBJ1-5	.	TRBV9	TGTGCCAGCAGCGTAGGGGGAGGTCGATTTGAGCCCCAGCATTTT	CASSVGGGRFEPQHF
TRBD2	TRBJ2-2	few	TRBV7-9	TGTGCCAGCAGCTTCGGTGGACTAGCGGGCGAGCTGTTTTTT	CASSFGGLAGELFF
.	TRBJ1-2	.	TRBV20-1	TGCAGTGCCGAGAGGGTAGGCTACACCTTC	CSAERVGYTF
.	TRBJ2-1	few	TRBV9	TGTGCCAGCAGCGTATACCTCAGGGGCAACATTTTCTTC	CASSVYLRGNIFF
.	TRBJ1-1	.	TRBV7-3	TGTGCCAGCAGCCTCGCGGGGGGAGGAACTGAAGCTTTCTTT	CASSLAGGGTEAFF
TRBD2	TRBJ2-3	.	TRBV28	TGTGCCAGCAGTTTTGGGACTAGCGGGAGGGCCCCTACAGATACGCAGTATTTT	CASSFGTSGRAPTDTQYF
.	TRBJ2-7	.	TRBV7-8	TGTGCCAGCAGCTCCCGCAGGGTCTACGAGCAGTACTTC	CASSSRRVYEQYF
.	TRBJ2-2	.	TRBV7-3	TGTGCCAGCTCCAACGCGAACACCGGGGAGCTGTTTTTT	CASSNANTGELFF
TRBD1	TRBJ2-1	.	TRBV5-5	TGTGCCAGCAGCTCCAGGGGGCTTCGATACAATGAGCAGTTCTTC	CASSSRGLRYNEQFF
TRBD1	TRBJ1-4	.	TRBV5-5	TGTGCCAGCAGCCTAAGGACAGGGGCGGAAGAAAAACTGTTTTTT	CASSLRTGAEEKLFF
TRBD2	TRBJ2-7	.	TRBV28	TGTGCCAGCAGCCCCCTAGCGGCAAGCTCCTACGAGCAGTACTTC	CASSPLAASSYEQYF
.	TRBJ2-3	.	TRBV19	TGTGCCAGTAGCAGGGGACCCTTCTTCTCAGATACGCAGTATTTT	CASSRGPFFSDTQYF
.	TRBJ2-3	.	TRBV7-2	TGTGCCAGCAGCTTAAGGGCAGGGGTCACAGATACGCAGTATTTT	CASSLRAGVTDTQYF
.	TRBJ1-4	once	TRBV10-3	TGTGCCATCTCCGTAAATAATGAAAAACTGTTTTTT	CAISVNNEKLFF
TRBD2	TRBJ2-2	.	TRBV5-1	TGCGCCAGCAGCTCGGGACTAGCGGGAGTGTTGGCCGGGGAGCTGTTTTTT	CASSSGLAGVLAGELFF
.	TRBJ2-7	.	TRBV2	TGTGCCAGCAGTGAAGACATTAACTACGAGCAGTACTTC	CASSEDINYEQYF
.	TRBJ1-1	few	TRBV30	TGTGCCTGGAGTGTACTTGGGGCGGCTTTCTTT	CAWSVLGAAFF